Following are 15 T cell receptor beta chains from one sample sequenced in a study of blood T cell repertoires in COVID-19. Data came from immunoSEQ multiplex PCR; TCRdb stores just in-frame clones and leaves some out. The sample holds approximately 100,000 clones, around 92% seen once. The material sequenced was peripheral blood. Receptors originate from a middle-aged man with active COVID-19.

The chain uses TRBV24-1 and TRBJ2-1, with 10 bases lining up with TRBD2. The germline gives CDR1 KGHDR, CDR2 SFDVKD. The CDR3 consists of 18 residues. Trimming took 4 bases from V and 8 from J; bases not matched to a gene: 16. The CDR3 nucleotides are TGTGCCACCAGTGACCCTAAGGCCATTAGCGGGAGGATGTATGAGCAGTTCTTC. This gives the protein CATSDPKAISGRMYEQFF.

This sequence joins TRBV6-1 and TRBJ1-2; tentative D call: TRBD1 (5 bases). The CDR3 consists of 13 residues. Germline CDR1 is MNHNS and CDR2 is SASEGT. Between the trimmed V and J ends, which lost 2 bases and 8 bases, there was a span of 12 bases. In DNA form, the CDR3 reads TGTGCCAGCAGTGAATCCGCGGGGGGAGGCTACACCTTC. It codes for CASSESAGGGYTF.

The J gene is TRBJ2-7, the V gene TRBV28, with 8 bases matching TRBD1. This CDR3 has 14 residues. The V segment lost 6 bases and the J segment 6 bases; nucleotides outside the gene matches: 10. Germline CDR1 reads MDHEN; CDR2 reads SYDVKM. Here the CDR3 DNA reads TGTGCCAGCAGGACTACCGGGACAGGTAGCGAGCAGTACTTC. Translation gives CASRTTGTGSEQYF.

This chain connects TRBV4-1 to TRBJ2-1; 14 bases are a match to TRBD2. V shed 4 bases, J shed 2 bases, and the junction held 10 bases outside the gene matches. Germline CDR1 is MGHRA and CDR2 is YSYEKL. The CDR3 is made up of 19 amino acids. The CDR3 here is CASSRVGTSGRSPYNEQFF. In nucleotides, the CDR3 is TGCGCCAGCAGCCGAGTTGGGACTAGCGGGAGATCACCCTACAATGAGCAGTTCTTC.

This clone was counted a single time. The genes are TRBV6-4 and TRBJ1-6, with D perhaps matching TRBD1 (6 bases). The CDR3 is 12 amino acids. CDR1 and CDR2 from the germline V gene are MRHNA and SNTAGT. Trimming took 9 bases from V and 14 from J, leaving 17 bases between them. The DNA for the CDR3 is TGTGCCAGATCGGGACACCTCTCGGCCCTCCACTTT. Protein product: CARSGHLSALHF.

The rearrangement links TRBV15 to TRBJ2-4, with TRBD1 matching 7 bases. V dropped 3 bases and J dropped 6; count of bases not matched to a gene: 8. The V gene's germline CDR1 is LNHNV and CDR2 YYDKDF (reference sequence). The CDR3 totals 15 residues. The DNA of the CDR3 is TGTGCCACCAGCAGGGAAACAGGGGAAGCAAACATTCAGTACTTC. Residues: CATSRETGEANIQYF.

The rearrangement uses TRBV18 and TRBJ2-3; the D gene is possibly TRBD1 (5 bases). This CDR3 contains 17 residues. V lost 1 base, J lost 1 base, and 15 bases lay in between. Germline assignment: CDR1 KGHSH and CDR2 LQKENI. This CDR3 reads CASSPREQLRGTDTQYF. For the CDR3, the DNA is TGTGCCAGCTCACCACGGGAACAACTCAGGGGCACAGATACGCAGTATTTT.

The V call is TRBV10-3, the J call TRBJ2-7; a weak D match, TRBD2 (6 bases). Per germline, CDR1 ENHRY and CDR2 SYGVKD. The CDR3 consists of 14 residues. V was trimmed by 7 bases and J by 3 bases, leaving 16 bases between them. The CDR3 region is CAIKRGLEDYEQYF. The CDR3 nucleotides are TGTGCCATCAAACGGGGACTTGAGGACTACGAGCAGTACTTC.

The chain is built from TRBV2 and TRBJ1-1; the match to TRBD1 covers 10 bases. This CDR3 spans 12 amino acids. Trimming removed 8 bases from V and 5 bases from J; junction bases left unmatched: 2. Germline assignment: CDR1 SNHLY and CDR2 FYNNEI. CDR3 amino acids: CASRQGATEAFF. The CDR3 DNA follows: TGTGCCAGCCGACAGGGGGCAACTGAAGCTTTCTTT.

The chain couples TRBV7-2 to TRBJ1-1; D is ambiguous. Germline lookup yields CDR1 SGHTA and CDR2 FQGNSA. V shed 1 base and J shed 1 base, with 7 bases lying between them. The CDR3 spans 14 residues. The CDR3 protein is CASSLGAGNTEAFF. In DNA, the CDR3 is TGTGCCAGCAGCTTAGGGGCGGGGAACACTGAAGCTTTCTTT.

This clone was detected only once. The chain joins TRBV3-1 (or the pseudogene TRBV3-2) to TRBJ1-1, with TRBD1 identical over 7 bases. Germline trimming cut 5 bases from V and 1 base from J; bases unmatched to any gene: 1. From germline, CDR1 is LGHDT and CDR2 YNNKEL (reference sequence). This CDR3 comprises 13 residues. The CDR3, as DNA: TGTGCCAGCAGCAGGGGGCAGAACACTGAAGCTTTCTTT. The encoded protein is CASSRGQNTEAFF.

The rearrangement uses TRBV5-1 and TRBJ2-5; weak D call: TRBD2 (6 bases). With 0 bases removed from V and 2 bases from J, the gap between germline ends came to 11 bases. This CDR3 is 15 amino acids long. Germline assignment: CDR1 SGHRS and CDR2 YFSETQ. The CDR3 is CASSLEGGDQETQYF. DNA for the CDR3: TGCGCCAGCAGCTTGGAGGGAGGAGATCAAGAGACCCAGTACTTC. Complete variable domain (other parts from reference TRBV5-1 and TRBJ2-5): KAGVTQTPRYLIKTRGQQVTLSCSPISGHRSVSWYQQTPGQGLQFLFEYFSETQRNKGNFPGRFSGRQFSNSRSEMNVSTLELGDSALYLCASSLEGGDQETQYFGPGTRLLVL.

The V and J genes are TRBV28 and TRBJ1-2; 7 bases align to TRBD1. The J segment lost 7 bases and the V segment lost 5 bases, leaving 4 bases of the junction unmatched. Germline CDR1 and CDR2: MDHEN and SYDVKM. This CDR3 contains 12 residues. CDR3 DNA sequence: TGTGCCAGCAGTCTTCCAGGGGGTGGCTACACCTTC. This gives the protein CASSLPGGGYTF.

V usage is TRBV11-2 and J usage is TRBJ1-2; no definite D call. V lost 1 base, J lost 8 bases, and 14 bases lay in between. CDR3 length: 14 residues. Germline V gene sequence: CDR1 SGHAT, CDR2 FQNNGV. The CDR3 loop is CASSLGVASGGYTF. The CDR3 region has the DNA TGTGCCAGCAGCTTAGGAGTAGCGAGTGGAGGCTACACCTTC.

The V call is TRBV6-1, the J call TRBJ2-7; no firm D call. CDR1 and CDR2 (germline): MNHNS, SASEGT. This CDR3 region has 13 residues. V was shortened by 3 bases and J by 5 bases, with 11 bases between the two germline ends. CDR3 amino acids: CASSDSPVNEQYF. The CDR3 DNA reads TGTGCCAGCAGTGATTCCCCGGTAAACGAGCAGTACTTC.